What follows is one T cell receptor beta chain and its context. V shed 3 bases and J shed 1 base, with 12 bases lying between them. Germline values: CDR1 ENHRY, CDR2 SYGVKD. The CDR3 has 16 amino acids. Profiled with immunoSEQ multiplex PCR; TCRdb holds only in-frame clones, not every one. Of roughly 500,000 clones listed, roughly 90% are singletons. These data come from a study of blood T cell repertoires in COVID-19. This chain joins TRBV10-3 and TRBJ2-2; possibly TRBD2 for D (7 bases). The sample consisted of PBMCs or T cells enriched from blood (not recorded which). The receptor was isolated from a woman aged 40 to 50 who had recovered from COVID-19. DNA for the CDR3: TGTGCCATCAGTGAAATGGGAGGGGGGAACACCGGGGAGCTGTTTTTT. It yields the protein CAISEMGGGNTGELFF.